Presented here are 15 T cell receptor beta chains from one specimen sequenced in a study of CXCR3-negative and CXCR3-positive naive CD8 T cells. The authors made the TRB cDNA libraries by 5' RACE using UMI labels. TCRdb re-called the 5' RACE reads and catalogs CDR3 proteins one per entry, DNA excluded. The sample has 100,000 to 150,000 distinct CDR3 sequences. Sequencing input: naive CXCR3- CD8+ T cells from blood. Subset here: CD45RO-CCR7+CD27+CD95- naive CD8+ T cells lacking CXCR3 (TNR3-). These receptors came from a human donor in good health. Some clones in this sample may be carry-over from other donors' samples.

This sequence joins TRBV7-9 and TRBJ1-6; TCRdb indicates TRBD1, and absent DNA this call remains unverified. The CDR3 length is 14 residues. Per the germline V gene, CDR1 is SEHNR and CDR2 is FQNEAQ (reference sequence). The CDR3: CASSLDRGNSPLHF. Filled out from reference TRBV7-9 and TRBJ1-6, the complete variable domain reads DTGVSQNPRHKITKRGQNVTFRCDPISEHNRLYWYRQTLGQGPEFLTYFQNEAQLEKSRLLSDRFSAERPKGSFSTLEIQRTEQGDSAMYLCASSLDRGNSPLHFGNGTRLTVT.

CDR3 in amino acids: CASSLGSKNIQYF. The rearrangement joins TRBV19 to TRBJ2-4. This CDR3 is built from 13 residues. Germline CDR1 LNHDA, CDR2 SQIVND (reference sequence).

This sequence joins TRBV29-1 and TRBJ2-7. This CDR3 has 13 residues. CDR1 SQVTM and CDR2 ANQGSEA come from the germline V gene. The CDR3 region is CSVDSGRAYEQYF.

The chain joins TRBV29-1 to TRBJ2-1. Germline V gene lookup returns CDR1 SQVTM and CDR2 ANQGSEA. This CDR3 region has 12 residues. The CDR3 sequence is CSVELGYNEQFF.

The chain carries TRBV5-1 and TRBJ2-5; the TRBD2 assignment by TCRdb is unverifiable without DNA. The CDR3 covers 17 residues. Germline lookup yields CDR1 SGHRS and CDR2 YFSETQ. CDR3 in amino acids: CASSLIPSGRARETQYF.

The rearrangement uses TRBV9 and TRBJ1-2; TCRdb's assignment of TRBD1 cannot be checked, as there is no DNA. CDR3 size: 15 residues. Germline CDR1 is SGDLS and CDR2 is YYNGEE. The CDR3 loop is CASSAGVGGVDGYTF.

The chain uses TRBV7-9 and TRBJ2-7. The CDR3 has 13 residues. CDR1 and CDR2 from the germline V gene are SEHNR and FQNEAQ (reference sequence). This CDR3 is CASSLAARYEQYF. The entire variable domain, with the rest obtained from reference TRBV7-9 and TRBJ2-7, is as follows: DTGVSQNPRHKITKRGQNVTFRCDPISEHNRLYWYRQTLGQGPEFLTYFQNEAQLEKSRLLSDRFSAERPKGSFSTLEIQRTEQGDSAMYLCASSLAARYEQYFGPGTRLTVT.

V is TRBV2 and J is TRBJ1-6; with no DNA, the TCRdb D assignment of TRBD1 cannot be verified. In germline, CDR1 is SNHLY, CDR2 FYNNEI. The CDR3 runs to 14 residues. CDR3 sequence: CASSGGTNNSPLHF.

CDR3 loop: CASSSPLSRFTDTQYF. The rearrangement links TRBV7-2 to TRBJ2-3; the D call from TCRdb, TRBD1, cannot be confirmed without DNA. The CDR3 sequence is 16 residues long. Looked up from germline, CDR1 is SGHTA and CDR2 is FQGNSA.

This chain connects TRBV28 to TRBJ1-2; TCRdb designates TRBD1, a call that cannot be tested without DNA. The CDR3 totals 18 residues. Looked up from germline, CDR1 is MDHEN and CDR2 is SYDVKM. The CDR3 region is CASSSRPLSGTGGSGYTF.

The chain combines TRBV12-5 with TRBJ2-1; checking the TCRdb D call of TRBD2 is not possible without DNA. The CDR3 sequence is 17 residues long. Germline values: CDR1 LGHNT, CDR2 FRNRAP. CDR3 sequence: CASGLPWGTSGYNEQFF.

This CDR3 reads CASRVGQGDAGELFF. The chain combines TRBV6-2 or TRBV6-3 with TRBJ2-2; the D call of TRBD1 rests on TCRdb alone, since no DNA is present to check it. The CDR3 has 15 amino acids. Looked up from germline, CDR1 is MNHEY and CDR2 is SVGEGT.

The chain couples TRBV6-6 to TRBJ2-7; TCRdb's D gene call, TRBD1, goes unchecked for lack of DNA. Germline assignment: CDR1 MNHNY and CDR2 SVGAGI (reference sequence). The CDR3 spans 16 residues. Here the CDR3 reads CASSTNGTGWPYEQYF.

This sequence joins TRBV20-1 and TRBJ2-1; TCRdb indicates TRBD2, and absent DNA this call remains unverified. Germline values: CDR1 DFQATT, CDR2 SNEGSKA (reference sequence). The CDR3 spans 14 residues. The CDR3 protein is CSARSGRGYNEQFF.

The chain uses TRBV28 and TRBJ2-7; without DNA, the TCRdb call of TRBD2 cannot be checked. There are 13 residues in the CDR3. Germline lookup yields CDR1 MDHEN and CDR2 SYDVKM. CDR3: CASSSSGREGPYF.